The 2 T cell receptor beta chains listed next were all sequenced from one sample in a study of immune evolution from preneoplasia to lung adenocarcinoma. The table came from immunoSEQ multiplex PCR; TCRdb's copy has only in-frame clones and leaves some out. The table records over 30,000 clones, 74% of them present only once. The sequenced sample consisted of FFPE invasive lung adenocarcinoma tissue. These receptor sequences come from a person aged 55 to 75 with lung adenocarcinoma.

The chain combines TRBV5-5 with TRBJ2-5; D unclear. Germline V lookup: CDR1 SGHKS, CDR2 YYEKEE (reference sequence). Deletions cut 6 bases from V and 5 bases from J, with 11 bases between. This CDR3 contains 12 residues. CDR3 amino acids: CASNFVGETQYF. The CDR3 nucleotides are TGTGCCAGCAACTTCGTGGGGGAGACCCAGTACTTC.

The J gene is TRBJ2-1, the V gene TRBV7-3; 7 bases agree with TRBD2. CDR3 length equals 15 residues. With 4 bases clipped from V and 1 base from J, the junction kept 4 bases outside the gene matches. Germline V lookup: CDR1 SGHTA, CDR2 FQGTGA. The CDR3 protein is CASSSLAESYNEQFF. Here the CDR3 DNA reads TGTGCCAGCAGCTCCCTAGCGGAATCCTACAATGAGCAGTTCTTC.